Presented here are 12 T cell receptor beta chains from one specimen sequenced in a study of blood T cell repertoires in COVID-19. The assay was immunoSEQ multiplex PCR, and TCRdb's table has in-frame clones only and misses some. Of about 180,000 clones in the sample, 70% to 80% were seen once. The specimen was peripheral blood. The receptors stem from a woman aged 55-70 years with COVID-19, enrolled during active disease.

This clone was counted between two and nine times. This chain connects TRBV27 to TRBJ1-6; 7 bases are shared with TRBD1. The V segment lost 7 bases and the J segment 7 bases; nucleotides outside the gene matches: 13. Germline V lookup: CDR1 MNHEY, CDR2 SMNVEV (reference sequence). This CDR3 is 16 amino acids long. The CDR3 coding sequence is TGTGCCAGCACTACCGCCTTACAGGACAGGAATTCACCCCTCCACTTT. Its translation is CASTTALQDRNSPLHF.

CDR3 region: CASSLNTGKNAFF. Written as DNA, the CDR3 is TGTGCCAGCAGTCTAAATACAGGGAAAAATGCTTTCTTT. The V gene is TRBV3-1 (or the pseudogene TRBV3-2), the J gene TRBJ1-1; possible D gene TRBD1, 6 bases. Trimming cost V 6 bases and J 11 bases, with 19 bases left between them. CDR1 LGHDT and CDR2 YNNKEL come from the germline V gene (reference sequence). The CDR3 covers 13 residues.

This chain joins TRBV10-3 and TRBJ2-2; the match to TRBD2 covers 8 bases. V gave up 8 bases and J gave up 9 bases; unmatched junction bases: 2. CDR3 length: 11 amino acids. Germline lookup yields CDR1 ENHRY and CDR2 SYGVKD. The CDR3: CAIGGGRELFF. CDR3 bases: TGTGCCATCGGCGGGGGGAGGGAGCTGTTTTTT.

The rearrangement uses TRBV6-6 and TRBJ1-3; no definite D call. The CDR3 covers 16 residues. With 7 bases removed from V and 4 bases from J, the gap between germline ends came to 20 bases. Germline CDR1 and CDR2: MNHNY and SVGAGI (reference sequence). CDR3 DNA: TGTGCCAGCACCCCAATGAGGAGCTTCGGAGGAAACACCATATATTTT. This sequence encodes CASTPMRSFGGNTIYF.

The chain employs TRBV9 and TRBJ1-2, with 11 bases lining up with TRBD1. The germline CDR1 and CDR2 sequences are SGDLS and YYNGEE. The CDR3 is 15 amino acids. The V gene end was trimmed by 3 bases and the J gene end by 6 bases; junction bases not matched to a gene: 7. The CDR3 DNA reads as TGTGCCAGCAGCGGGACCGGGACAGGGGGGAATGGCTACACCTTC. This translates into CASSGTGTGGNGYTF.

The chain is built from TRBV19 and TRBJ1-5, with D perhaps matching TRBD1 (6 bases). V lost 4 bases to trimming and J lost 5 bases, with 9 bases between them. This CDR3 is 13 amino acids long. Germline loops: CDR1 LNHDA, CDR2 SQIVND (reference sequence). The CDR3 sequence: CASSKDSDQPQHF. For the CDR3, the DNA is TGTGCCAGTAGTAAGGACAGTGATCAGCCCCAGCATTTT.

The CDR3, as DNA: TGTGCCAGCAGCTTCCGAGGGGAGACCCAGTACTTC. Translating it yields CASSFRGETQYF. This chain joins TRBV5-4 and TRBJ2-5, with TRBD2 as a possible D gene (5 bases). CDR3 length: 12 residues. The V and J ends lost 2 bases and 5 bases respectively, with 7 bases between them. The germline CDR1 and CDR2 sequences are SGHNT and YYREEE (reference sequence).

This clone was seen more than once but under ten times. This chain uses TRBV5-6 with TRBJ2-2; D perhaps matches TRBD2 (7 bases). The length of the CDR3 is 16 residues. Germline V CDR1 and CDR2: SGHDT, YYEEEE. V shed 2 bases and J shed 3 bases, with 14 bases lying between them. The CDR3 reads CASSFLAGADTGELFF. CDR3 nucleotides: TGTGCCAGCAGCTTTCTCGCGGGGGCGGACACCGGGGAGCTGTTTTTT.

This chain links TRBV29-1 with TRBJ2-1; no firm D call. The CDR3 spans 11 residues. V lost 3 bases and J lost 4, with 4 bases in between. Germline lookup yields CDR1 SQVTM and CDR2 ANQGSEA. As DNA, the CDR3 is TGCAGCGTTGACGGTTACAATGAGCAGTTCTTC. It encodes CSVDGYNEQFF.

The chain links TRBV7-2 to TRBJ2-5; D is undetermined. Germline CDR1 is SGHTA and CDR2 is FQGNSA. The CDR3 totals 15 residues. V was clipped by 1 base and J by 1 base, with 10 bases between them. In DNA, the CDR3 is TGTGCCAGCAGCTTAGTGGGCGCAGTCCAAGAGACCCAGTACTTC. It codes for CASSLVGAVQETQYF.

The genes are TRBV29-1 and TRBJ2-7; D perhaps matches TRBD1 (6 bases). The CDR3 sequence is 16 residues long. Between the trimmed V and J ends, which lost 7 bases and 6 bases, there was a span of 28 bases. From germline, CDR1 is SQVTM and CDR2 ANQGSEA. The CDR3 sequence is CSAALGGPDLDAEQYF. CDR3 sequence (DNA): TGCAGCGCCGCCCTTGGGGGCCCCGACCTGGACGCCGAGCAGTACTTC.

On this clone: One end of the junction fails to match germline, which may point to a read error. Different DNA sequences within this sample yield the same CDR3. The chain carries TRBV7-2 and TRBJ2-2, with TRBD2 matching 11 bases. Germline lookup yields CDR1 SGHTA and CDR2 FQGNSA. There are 15 residues in the CDR3. CDR3 nucleotides: TGTGCCAGCAGAAAACTAGCGGGAGACACCGGGGAGCTATTTTTT. It translates to CASRKLAGDTGELFF.